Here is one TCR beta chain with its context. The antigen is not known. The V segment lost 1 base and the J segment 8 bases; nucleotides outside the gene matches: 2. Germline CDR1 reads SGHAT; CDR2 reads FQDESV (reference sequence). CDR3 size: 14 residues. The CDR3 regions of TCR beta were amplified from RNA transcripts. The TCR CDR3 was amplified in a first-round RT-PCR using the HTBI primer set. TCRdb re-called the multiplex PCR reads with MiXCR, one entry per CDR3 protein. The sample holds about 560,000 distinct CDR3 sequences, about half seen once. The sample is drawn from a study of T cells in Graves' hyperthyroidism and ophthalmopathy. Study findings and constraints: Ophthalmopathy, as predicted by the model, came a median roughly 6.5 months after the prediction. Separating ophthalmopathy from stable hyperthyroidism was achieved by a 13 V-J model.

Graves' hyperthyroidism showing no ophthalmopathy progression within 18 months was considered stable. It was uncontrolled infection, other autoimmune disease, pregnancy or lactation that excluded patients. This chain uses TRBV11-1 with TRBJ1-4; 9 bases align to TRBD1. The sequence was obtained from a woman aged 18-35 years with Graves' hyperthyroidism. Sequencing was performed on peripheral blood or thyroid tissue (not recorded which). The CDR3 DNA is TGTGCCAGCAGCTTAGGGACAGGGGAAGAAAAACTGTTTTTT. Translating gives CASSLGTGEEKLFF.